This TCR beta chain was captured by sequencing in a study of low-dose radiotherapy and immunotherapy resistance in tumors. Sample time point: before trial treatment. This clonotype was seen many times. Alpha and beta chains were covered, as first-strand cDNA relied on TRAV- and TRBV-specific primers. Amplification of TCRs used a constant-region primer and V-primer adapter for about 21 PCR cycles. TCRdb recomputed calls from the reads with MiXCR, one row per CDR3 protein. This sample has 65,000 to 95,000 distinct CDR3 sequences, with over 15% found just once. The sequence came from a male donor with prostate cancer. This material consisted of PBMCs, taken before treatment.

Written as DNA, the CDR3 is TGCAGCGTTGAGGAGGACAGCTCCTACGAGCAGTACTTC. Protein: CSVEEDSSYEQYF. The chain carries TRBV29-1 and TRBJ2-7; D may be TRBD1 (6 bases). Looked up from germline, CDR1 is SQVTM and CDR2 is ANQGSEA. The CDR3 has 13 amino acids. V was clipped by 3 bases and J by 0 bases, with 9 bases between them.